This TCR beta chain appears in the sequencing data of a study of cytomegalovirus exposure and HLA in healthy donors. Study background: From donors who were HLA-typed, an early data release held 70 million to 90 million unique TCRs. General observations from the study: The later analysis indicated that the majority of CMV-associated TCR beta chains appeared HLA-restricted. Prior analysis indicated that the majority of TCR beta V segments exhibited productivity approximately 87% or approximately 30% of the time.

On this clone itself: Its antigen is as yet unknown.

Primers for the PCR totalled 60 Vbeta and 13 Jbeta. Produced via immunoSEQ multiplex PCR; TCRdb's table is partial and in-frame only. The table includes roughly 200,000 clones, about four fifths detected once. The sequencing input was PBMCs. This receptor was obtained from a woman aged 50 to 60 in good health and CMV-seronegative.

The CDR3 bases are TGTGCCAGCATAAGCCGGGACAAGCAGAACTATGGCTACACCTTC. Its protein is CASISRDKQNYGYTF. V is TRBV28 and J is TRBJ1-2; possible D gene TRBD1, 6 bases. The CDR3 spans 15 residues. Germline CDR1 is MDHEN and CDR2 is SYDVKM. The ends were cut back, 7 bases at V and 2 bases at J, with 17 bases in the middle.